A single sample gave rise to the 27 T cell receptor beta chains below, sequenced in a study of CD8+CD57+ T cells in acquired aplastic anemia. TCR beta VDJ combinations and CDR3 sequences were profiled from genomic DNA. One entry per CDR3 protein results from TCRdb running MiXCR on the reads. The repertoire holds about 150,000 distinct CDR3 sequences, with 40% to 65% as singletons. Patients included in sequencing had previously demonstrated CD8+CD57+ cell expansion by flow cytometry. The sample was sorted CD4+, CD8+, or CD8+CD57+ T cells (not recorded which) from PBMCs. These TCRs come from a human donor with aplastic anemia.

J is TRBJ2-5 and V is TRBV20-1, with TRBD2 matching 8 bases. Germline loops: CDR1 DFQATT, CDR2 SNEGSKA (reference sequence). The V gene end was trimmed by 4 bases and the J gene end by 2 bases; junction bases not matched to a gene: 6. The CDR3 is 14 amino acids. The CDR3 DNA reads as TGCAGTGCTACCCCGGGACTAGTTCAAGAGACCCAGTACTTC. Amino acid sequence: CSATPGLVQETQYF.

This chain connects TRBV11-1 to TRBJ2-3, with 12 positions matching TRBD1. In germline, CDR1 is SGHAT, CDR2 FQDESV (reference sequence). The CDR3 consists of 17 residues. The V segment lost 2 bases and the J segment 4 bases; nucleotides outside the gene matches: 7. As DNA, the CDR3 is TGTGCCAGCAGCTTACCCAAAGGGACAGGGGGCGCAGATACGCAGTATTTT. As protein: CASSLPKGTGGADTQYF.

The rearrangement joins TRBV7-9 to TRBJ1-4; 10 nucleotides line up with TRBD1. J lost 5 bases, V lost 5 bases, and 2 bases had no gene match. The CDR3 extends over 14 amino acids. Germline V gene sequence: CDR1 SEHNR, CDR2 FQNEAQ (reference sequence). DNA for the CDR3: TGTGCCAGCAGCAAGGGACAGGGGAATGAAAAACTGTTTTTT. Its protein is CASSKGQGNEKLFF.

Notes on this clonotype: One end of the junction does not line up with germline, which may come from a read error. In DNA form, the CDR3 reads TGTGCCAGCAGCCAATCAGCTGAGGATGAGCAGCTCTTC. It encodes CASSQSAEDEQLF. V usage is TRBV16 and J usage is TRBJ2-1, with D unresolved. Germline CDR1 KGHSY, CDR2 FQNENV. This CDR3 contains 13 residues.

Ten or more counts support this clonotype. This chain links TRBV13 with TRBJ1-2; D call uncertain. This CDR3 has 12 amino acids. V was shortened by 4 bases and J by 7 bases, with 10 bases between the two germline ends. Looked up from germline, CDR1 is PRHDT and CDR2 is FYEKMQ (reference sequence). The CDR3 here is CASSSNPGGYTF. CDR3 bases: TGTGCCAGCAGCTCAAACCCGGGTGGCTACACCTTC.

This clonotype was picked up a small number of times. The V gene is TRBV25-1, the J gene TRBJ1-4; D gene uncertain. This CDR3 has 15 residues. Trimming left V 3 bases short and J 0 bases short, with 8 bases between. The germline V gene encodes CDR1 MGHDK and CDR2 SYGVNS. CDR3 DNA: TGTGCCAGCAGTGAGCGACGGGCAACTAATGAAAAACTGTTTTTT. It specifies CASSERRATNEKLFF.

The sample holds many counts of this clonotype. The V and J genes are TRBV6-5 and TRBJ2-7; D remains ambiguous. The germline CDR1 and CDR2 sequences are MNHEY and SVGAGI. The CDR3 runs 14 residues. V dropped 0 bases and J dropped 3 bases, with 9 bases sitting between them. The CDR3 coding sequence is TGTGCCAGCAGTTACTCGAACCTGGGCTACGAGCAGTACTTC. Its translation is CASSYSNLGYEQYF.

The chain links TRBV19 to TRBJ1-6; TRBD1 matches 11 bases. Trimming took 6 bases from V and 7 from J; bases not matched to a gene: 11. The V gene's germline CDR1 is LNHDA and CDR2 SQIVND (reference sequence). The length of the CDR3 is 17 residues. The CDR3 DNA is TGTGCCAGTAGCCTCCTCCAGGGACAGGGGGGAAATTCACCCCTCCACTTT. It translates to CASSLLQGQGGNSPLHF.

This sequence joins TRBV7-9 and TRBJ2-5; D unclear. The CDR3 covers 13 residues. V lost 1 base to trimming and J lost 3 bases, with 6 bases between them. Germline CDR1 and CDR2: SEHNR and FQNEAQ (reference sequence). DNA of the CDR3: TGTGCCAGCAGCTTAGTAGATGAAGAGACCCAGTACTTC. Translation: CASSLVDEETQYF.

This clonotype has just a few counts. The V call is TRBV15, the J call TRBJ1-3, with 7 bases fitting TRBD1. In germline, CDR1 is LNHNV, CDR2 YYDKDF (reference sequence). J lost 1 base, V lost 7 bases, and 4 bases had no gene match. The CDR3 length is 14 residues. Here the CDR3 reads CATTDRVSGNTIYF. The CDR3 region has the DNA TGTGCCACCACCGACAGGGTTTCTGGAAACACCATATATTTT.

The CDR3, as DNA: TGCAGCGTCGGAGGGGCAGGGGGCTTGGTCACTGAAGCTTTCTTT. Protein: CSVGGAGGLVTEAFF. This chain connects TRBV29-1 to TRBJ1-1, with TRBD1 matching 8 bases. Losses at the gene ends were 6 bases for V and 4 bases for J; bases not matched to a gene: 13. The CDR3 is 15 amino acids. CDR1 and CDR2 from the germline V gene are SQVTM and ANQGSEA.

This clonotype has a handful of counts. The rearrangement joins TRBV20-1 to TRBJ1-2; TRBD1 matches at 7 bases. The J segment lost 5 bases and the V segment lost 3 bases, leaving 6 bases of the junction unmatched. CDR1 is DFQATT and CDR2 is SNEGSKA in the germline V gene (reference sequence). This CDR3 has 13 residues. CDR3 in amino acids: CSASADRAYGYTF. In nucleotides, the CDR3 is TGCAGTGCTAGTGCTGACAGGGCGTATGGCTACACCTTC.

This rearrangement joins TRBV19 to TRBJ1-1; D gene uncertain. The CDR3 totals 13 residues. V was clipped by 1 base and J by 6 bases, with 9 bases between them. Germline V CDR1 and CDR2: LNHDA, SQIVND (reference sequence). The CDR3 spells CASSIVLGAEAFF. The CDR3 DNA reads as TGTGCCAGTAGTATAGTCCTAGGCGCTGAAGCTTTCTTT.

This clonotype is a singleton in its sample. Relative to the germline gene, one junction end is altered; a read error may explain this. The chain is built from TRBV20-1 and TRBJ2-3, with 16 bases matching TRBD2. The CDR3 contains 17 residues. CDR1 and CDR2 (germline): DFQATT, SNEGSKA (reference sequence). CDR3 region: CNARDLGTSGRADTQYF. The CDR3 nucleotides are TGCAATGCTAGAGATCTGGGGACTAGCGGGAGGGCAGATACGCAGTATTTT.

This clonotype turned up a few times. The chain combines TRBV6-5 with TRBJ1-6, with D tentatively TRBD1 (5 bases). The V end was cut by 0 bases, the J end by 6 bases, with 15 bases between. Germline assignment: CDR1 MNHEY and CDR2 SVGAGI. The CDR3 covers 17 residues. CDR3 sequence reads: CASSYSVLGGSNSPLHF. Written as DNA, the CDR3 is TGTGCCAGCAGTTACTCGGTCCTGGGGGGGAGTAATTCACCCCTCCACTTT.

V usage is TRBV7-3 and J usage is TRBJ2-2, with D tentatively TRBD1 (5 bases). Germline CDR1 reads SGHTA; CDR2 reads FQGTGA. With 4 bases removed from V and 7 bases from J, the gap between germline ends came to 10 bases. The CDR3 extends over 13 amino acids. CDR3 nucleotide sequence: TGTGCCAGCAGCTCAGGGAAGGGCGGGGAGCTGTTTTTT. This translates into CASSSGKGGELFF.

Here the CDR3 reads CSAQVFGTDTQYF. In nucleotides, the CDR3 is TGCAGTGCTCAGGTTTTTGGCACAGATACGCAGTATTTT. V and J are TRBV20-1 and TRBJ2-3; D ambiguous. Germline V gives CDR1 DFQATT, CDR2 SNEGSKA (reference sequence). The CDR3 spans 13 residues. Trimming left V 5 bases short and J 1 base short, with 10 bases between.

The chain carries TRBV27 and TRBJ1-2; no firm D call. In germline, CDR1 is MNHEY, CDR2 SMNVEV (reference sequence). The length of the CDR3 is 12 residues. Trimming cost V 5 bases and J 7 bases, with 11 bases left between them. The DNA for the CDR3 is TGTGCCAGCAGTCCTGACCTCTTTGGCTACACCTTC. This codes for CASSPDLFGYTF.

The V call is TRBV2, the J call TRBJ2-7; D remains ambiguous. CDR3 length equals 13 residues. Trimming left V 5 bases short and J 0 bases short, with 8 bases between. Germline CDR1 is SNHLY and CDR2 is FYNNEI. Here the CDR3 reads CASSFSNSYEQYF. CDR3 coding DNA: TGTGCCAGCAGTTTTTCCAACTCCTACGAGCAGTACTTC.

This clonotype was seen repeatedly, ten times or more. This chain uses TRBV7-9 with TRBJ1-1; D is uncertain. Germline assignment: CDR1 SEHNR and CDR2 FQNEAQ (reference sequence). The CDR3 covers 12 residues. V was cut by 0 bases and J by 11 bases, with 10 bases left in between. In DNA form, the CDR3 reads TGTGCCAGCAGCTTAGCGGGTGGTTGGGCTTTCTTT. Protein: CASSLAGGWAFF.

The chain employs TRBV2 and TRBJ1-3, with D perhaps TRBD1 (6 bases). This CDR3 region has 13 residues. Germline assignment: CDR1 SNHLY and CDR2 FYNNEI. The V gene lost 7 bases and the J gene lost 2 bases, with 9 bases spanning the gap. The CDR3 bases are TGTGCCAGCAATAACAGGGCTGGAAACACCATATATTTT. Its protein is CASNNRAGNTIYF.

The chain uses TRBV5-1 and TRBJ2-5; 11 bases are shared with TRBD1. Germline V gene sequence: CDR1 SGHRS, CDR2 YFSETQ. The CDR3 totals 15 residues. V trimming: 2 bases; J trimming: 4 bases; junction bases outside the gene matches: 4. The chain's CDR3 is CASSFGGTGGETQYF. The CDR3 region has the DNA TGCGCCAGCAGCTTTGGAGGGACAGGGGGAGAGACCCAGTACTTC.

The chain links TRBV20-1 to TRBJ1-5; no clear D gene. The length of the CDR3 is 13 residues. Trimming removed 3 bases from V and 6 bases from J, with 12 bases in between. CDR1 and CDR2 from the germline V gene are DFQATT and SNEGSKA (reference sequence). The CDR3 sequence: CSASRILGQPQHF. In nucleotides, the CDR3 is TGCAGTGCTAGTCGGATTTTGGGTCAGCCCCAGCATTTT.

The rearrangement joins TRBV7-8 to TRBJ1-5; unclear D gene. V lost 3 bases, J lost 11 bases, and 8 bases lay in between. CDR1 SGHVS and CDR2 FQNEAQ come from the germline V gene. The CDR3 sequence is 11 residues long. Here the CDR3 DNA reads TGTGCCAGCAGCTTGGGAGAGACCCAGCATTTT. Encoded protein: CASSLGETQHF.

To note about this clonotype: One end of the junction does not line up with germline, which may come from a read error. The CDR3 here is CASSLEGSTIYGYIF. CDR3 nucleotide sequence: TGTGCCAGCAGCTTGGAAGGGTCTACCATCTATGGCTACATCTTC. The genes are TRBV5-4 and TRBJ1-2, with unresolved D. Germline CDR1 reads SGHNT; CDR2 reads YYREEE (reference sequence). The CDR3 covers 15 residues.

The chain recombines TRBV29-1 with TRBJ2-5, with D perhaps TRBD1 (6 bases). V was pared by 4 bases and J by 2 bases, with 14 bases between. There are 14 residues in the CDR3. Germline V gene sequence: CDR1 SQVTM, CDR2 ANQGSEA. The CDR3 DNA reads as TGCAGCGTTGGACCGGGACAACGGCAAGAGACCCAGTACTTC. Encoded protein: CSVGPGQRQETQYF.

Ten or more counts support this clonotype. The rearrangement joins TRBV7-9 to TRBJ2-1; possibly TRBD2 for D (5 bases). The V end was cut by 2 bases, the J end by 16 bases, with 15 bases between. Germline values: CDR1 SEHNR, CDR2 FQNEAQ (reference sequence). The CDR3 is 12 amino acids. CDR3 DNA sequence: TGTGCCAGCAGCTTACACAAACCGGGGTCATTCTTC. Translated: CASSLHKPGSFF.